Listed below are T cell receptor beta chains from one sample, sequenced in a study of blood T cell repertoires in COVID-19. The repertoire was sequenced with immunoSEQ multiplex PCR; TCRdb's copy has only in-frame clones and lacks some. In the table there are around 240,000 clones, 65% to 90% of which are singletons. The sequenced sample was peripheral blood. The source of these receptors is a woman between 45 and 65 years old with acute or convalescent COVID-19. The CDR3 runs from the conserved cysteine through the conserved F or W.

v_gene: TRBV7-8
j_gene: TRBJ1-2
CDR3aa: CASSLGQGGNYGYTF

v_gene: TRBV5-1
j_gene: TRBJ2-1
CDR3aa: CASSYRDRANEQFF

v_gene: TRBV19
j_gene: TRBJ2-1
CDR3aa: CASSIAGEQFF

v_gene: TRBV12-2
j_gene: TRBJ1-5
CDR3aa: CASRPLLSGCDCWSNQPQHF

v_gene: TRBV4-2
j_gene: TRBJ2-1
CDR3aa: CASSRNRDSSREQFF

v_gene: TRBV5-6
j_gene: TRBJ2-5
CDR3aa: CASSLVRAGEQETQYF

v_gene: TRBV3-1/TRBV3-2
j_gene: TRBJ1-4
CDR3aa: CASSSILRTVDEKLFF

v_gene: TRBV11-3
j_gene: TRBJ2-2
CDR3aa: CASSTPAGTSFGTGELFF

v_gene: TRBV7-9
j_gene: TRBJ2-5
CDR3aa: CASSLVGQGRAETQYF

v_gene: TRBV19
j_gene: TRBJ2-5
CDR3aa: CASSDRLAGEETQYF

v_gene: TRBV28
j_gene: TRBJ2-7
CDR3aa: CASTPQGQGKYEQYF

v_gene: TRBV5-3
j_gene: TRBJ1-5
CDR3aa: CARSFPVQPNQPQHF

v_gene: TRBV5-4
j_gene: TRBJ1-4
CDR3aa: CASSLGDSTNEKLFF

v_gene: TRBV30
j_gene: TRBJ2-1
CDR3aa: CAWSRDRKDNNEQFF

v_gene: TRBV2
j_gene: TRBJ2-7
CDR3aa: CASSEARLSGSYEQYF

v_gene: TRBV25-1
j_gene: TRBJ1-2
CDR3aa: CASSAQVYGYTF

v_gene: TRBV28
j_gene: TRBJ1-2
CDR3aa: CASEHRGGYTF

v_gene: TRBV30
j_gene: TRBJ1-6
CDR3aa: CAWSFEGYNSPLHF

v_gene: TRBV4-2
j_gene: TRBJ2-1
CDR3aa: CASSQVTSGYNEQFF

v_gene: TRBV28
j_gene: TRBJ2-7
CDR3aa: CASPTVSYEQYF

v_gene: TRBV28
j_gene: TRBJ1-4
CDR3aa: CASGDRSTNEKLFF

v_gene: TRBV9
j_gene: TRBJ2-2
CDR3aa: CASRPGTTPGELFF

v_gene: TRBV19
j_gene: TRBJ1-2
CDR3aa: CASGELFYGYTF

v_gene: TRBV18
j_gene: TRBJ2-1
CDR3aa: CASSPFRTRHEQFF

v_gene: TRBV9
j_gene: TRBJ2-3
CDR3aa: CASSVSGSPDTQYF

v_gene: TRBV4-2
j_gene: TRBJ1-2
CDR3aa: CASSQDFEGTYGYTF

v_gene: TRBV12-3/TRBV12-4
j_gene: TRBJ2-7
CDR3aa: CASSLGGEQYF

v_gene: TRBV27
j_gene: TRBJ1-2
CDR3aa: CASMPGTGYGYTF

v_gene: TRBV7-2
j_gene: TRBJ1-5
CDR3aa: CASSLVLGGAGNQPQHF

v_gene: TRBV3-1/TRBV3-2
j_gene: TRBJ1-2
CDR3aa: CASSPDRGLIYGYTF

v_gene: TRBV6-5
j_gene: TRBJ2-7
CDR3aa: CAVRRAGASYEQYF

v_gene: TRBV5-1
j_gene: TRBJ2-7
CDR3aa: CASSDNYEQYF

v_gene: TRBV7-6
j_gene: TRBJ1-5
CDR3aa: CASSNRPGSNQPQHF